Presented here are 3 T cell receptor beta chains from one specimen sequenced in a study of cytomegalovirus exposure and HLA in healthy donors. PCR was performed using 60 Vbeta and 13 Jbeta primers. This table comes from immunoSEQ multiplex PCR, and its TCRdb copy is limited to in-frame clones, with some not included. The repertoire includes tens of thousands of clones, approximately 79% of them detected once, and approximately 6.5% sits in the top ten. Sample: PBMCs. Receptor source: a female donor in good health and CMV-seronegative.

J is TRBJ1-4 and V is TRBV10-1, with D perhaps TRBD1 (5 bases). Deletions cut 2 bases from V and 7 bases from J, with 14 bases between. The CDR3 has 15 amino acids. In germline, CDR1 is WNHNN, CDR2 SYGVQD (reference sequence). CDR3 loop: CASSEGRQGSEKLFF. CDR3 sequence (DNA): TGCGCCAGCAGTGAGGGTAGGCAGGGAAGTGAAAAACTGTTTTTT.

The CDR3 region is CASSSGRGDSYEQYF. As DNA, the CDR3 is TGTGCCAGCAGCTCGGGACGGGGGGACTCCTACGAGCAGTACTTC. The chain couples TRBV11-2 to TRBJ2-7, with 7 bases fitting TRBD2. The CDR3 totals 15 residues. Trimming took 4 bases from V and 0 from J; bases not matched to a gene: 6. Germline CDR1 is SGHAT and CDR2 is FQNNGV.

The chain combines TRBV6-1 with TRBJ1-5; 8 bases agree with TRBD1. CDR1 MNHNS and CDR2 SASEGT come from the germline V gene. The CDR3 covers 15 residues. V shed 6 bases, J shed 5 bases, and the junction held 9 bases outside the gene matches. This CDR3 is CASSGQGRKDQPQHF. The CDR3 DNA is TGTGCCAGCAGCGGACAGGGTAGGAAGGATCAGCCCCAGCATTTT.